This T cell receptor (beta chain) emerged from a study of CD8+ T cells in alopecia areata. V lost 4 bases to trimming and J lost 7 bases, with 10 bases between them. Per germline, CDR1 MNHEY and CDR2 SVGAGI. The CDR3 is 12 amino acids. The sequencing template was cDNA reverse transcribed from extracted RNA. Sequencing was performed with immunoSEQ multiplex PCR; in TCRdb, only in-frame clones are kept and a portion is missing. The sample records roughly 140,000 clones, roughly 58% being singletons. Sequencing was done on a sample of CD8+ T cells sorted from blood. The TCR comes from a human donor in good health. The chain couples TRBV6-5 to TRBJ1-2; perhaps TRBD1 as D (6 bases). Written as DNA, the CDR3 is TGTGCCAGCAGTTTGGACAGCCGTGGCTACACCTTC. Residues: CASSLDSRGYTF.